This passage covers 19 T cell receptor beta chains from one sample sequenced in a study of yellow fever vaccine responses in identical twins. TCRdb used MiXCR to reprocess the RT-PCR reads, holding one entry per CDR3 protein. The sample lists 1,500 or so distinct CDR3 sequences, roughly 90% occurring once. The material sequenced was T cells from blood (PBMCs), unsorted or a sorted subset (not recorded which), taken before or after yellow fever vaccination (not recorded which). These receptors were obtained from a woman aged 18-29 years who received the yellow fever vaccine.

The CDR3 is CASSTGLAGTYEQYF. CDR3 sequence (DNA): TGTGCCAGCAGTACTGGACTAGCGGGCACCTACGAGCAGTACTTC. This chain connects TRBV6-1 to TRBJ2-7; TRBD2 matches at 11 bases. Germline CDR1 and CDR2: MNHNS and SASEGT. Trimming at V came to 5 bases and at J to 2 bases, leaving 5 bases not matched to a gene. CDR3 size: 15 residues.

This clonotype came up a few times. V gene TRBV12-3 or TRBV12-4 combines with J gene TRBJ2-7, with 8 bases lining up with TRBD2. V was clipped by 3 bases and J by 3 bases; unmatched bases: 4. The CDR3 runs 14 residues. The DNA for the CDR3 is TGTGCCAGCAGTTTTAGCGGGGTGGGCTACGAGCAGTACTTC. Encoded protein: CASSFSGVGYEQYF.

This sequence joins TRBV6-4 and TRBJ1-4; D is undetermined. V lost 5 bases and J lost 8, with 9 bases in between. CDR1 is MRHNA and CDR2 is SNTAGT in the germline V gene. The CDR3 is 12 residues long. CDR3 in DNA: TGTGCCAGCAGTAACCGACCGGAAAAACTGTTTTTT. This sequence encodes CASSNRPEKLFF.

The CDR3 sequence: CASSQDPGTGTDTQYF. CDR3 DNA sequence: TGCGCCAGCAGCCAAGATCCGGGTACGGGCACAGATACGCAGTATTTT. The gene calls are TRBV4-3 and TRBJ2-3; D uncertain. V was trimmed by 0 bases and J by 1 base, leaving 11 bases between them. The CDR3 covers 16 residues. Germline lookup yields CDR1 LGHNA and CDR2 YSLEER.

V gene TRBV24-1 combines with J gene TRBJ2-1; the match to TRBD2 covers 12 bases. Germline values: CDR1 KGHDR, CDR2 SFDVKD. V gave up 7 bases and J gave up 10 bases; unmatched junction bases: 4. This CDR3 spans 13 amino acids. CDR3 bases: TGTGCCACCAGACTAGCGGGAGGTGAAGAGCAGTTCTTC. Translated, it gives CATRLAGGEEQFF.

The CDR3 sequence: CAISESMGAEGYNEQFF. DNA for the CDR3: TGTGCCATCAGTGAGTCGATGGGGGCCGAGGGGTACAATGAGCAGTTCTTC. The gene calls are TRBV10-3 and TRBJ2-1, with D tentatively TRBD1 (6 bases). CDR1 ENHRY and CDR2 SYGVKD come from the germline V gene. The CDR3 extends over 17 amino acids. Trimming took 0 bases from V and 4 from J, leaving 16 bases between them.

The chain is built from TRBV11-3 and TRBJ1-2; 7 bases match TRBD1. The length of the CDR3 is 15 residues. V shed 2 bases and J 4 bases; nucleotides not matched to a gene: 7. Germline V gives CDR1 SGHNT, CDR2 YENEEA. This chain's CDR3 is CASSLTVDRVYGYTF. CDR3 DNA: TGTGCCAGCAGCTTAACCGTAGACAGGGTCTATGGCTACACCTTC.

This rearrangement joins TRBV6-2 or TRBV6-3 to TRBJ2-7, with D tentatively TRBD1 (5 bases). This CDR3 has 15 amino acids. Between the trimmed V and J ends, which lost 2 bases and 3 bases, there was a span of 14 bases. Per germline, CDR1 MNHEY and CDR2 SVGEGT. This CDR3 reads CASSYNDWGGYEQYF. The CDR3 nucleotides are TGTGCCAGCAGTTACAATGACTGGGGCGGCTACGAGCAGTACTTC.

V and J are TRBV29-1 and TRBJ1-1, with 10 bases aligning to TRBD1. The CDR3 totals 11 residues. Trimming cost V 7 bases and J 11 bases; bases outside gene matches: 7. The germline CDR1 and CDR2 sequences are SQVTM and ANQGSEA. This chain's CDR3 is CSGRQGAIAFF. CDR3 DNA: TGCAGCGGGCGACAGGGGGCTATCGCTTTCTTT. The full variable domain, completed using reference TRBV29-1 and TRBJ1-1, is SAVISQKPSRDICQRGTSLTIQCQVDSQVTMMFWYRQQPGQSLTLIATANQGSEATYESGFVIDKFPISRPNLTFSTLTVSNMSPEDSSIYLCSGRQGAIAFFGQGTRLTVV.

The CDR3 protein is CATSGRLAGYEQYF. CDR3 coding DNA: TGTGCCACCAGCGGAAGACTAGCGGGCTACGAGCAGTACTTC. The chain has TRBV15 and TRBJ2-7, with 10 bases matching TRBD2. Germline CDR1 LNHNV, CDR2 YYDKDF (reference sequence). V trimming: 5 bases; J trimming: 3 bases; junction bases outside the gene matches: 4. CDR3 size: 14 residues.

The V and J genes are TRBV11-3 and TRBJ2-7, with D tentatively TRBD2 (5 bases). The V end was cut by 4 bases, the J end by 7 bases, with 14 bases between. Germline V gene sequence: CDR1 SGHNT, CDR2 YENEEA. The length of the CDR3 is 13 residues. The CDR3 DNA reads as TGTGCCAGCAGCTCCCGGGGATCTGGGGAGCAGTACTTC. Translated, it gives CASSSRGSGEQYF.

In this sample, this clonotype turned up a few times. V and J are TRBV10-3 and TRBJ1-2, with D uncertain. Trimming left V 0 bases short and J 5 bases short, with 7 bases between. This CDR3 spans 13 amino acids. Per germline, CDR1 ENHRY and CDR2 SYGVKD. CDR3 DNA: TGTGCCATCAGTGAGTCGTGGGAATATGGCTACACCTTC. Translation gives CAISESWEYGYTF.

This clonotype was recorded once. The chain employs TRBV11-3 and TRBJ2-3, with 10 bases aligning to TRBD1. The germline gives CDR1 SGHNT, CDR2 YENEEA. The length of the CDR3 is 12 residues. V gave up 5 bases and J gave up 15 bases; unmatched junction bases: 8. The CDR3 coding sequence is TGTGCCAGCAGCCCCTGGGACAGGGGCTTATATTTT. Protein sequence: CASSPWDRGLYF.

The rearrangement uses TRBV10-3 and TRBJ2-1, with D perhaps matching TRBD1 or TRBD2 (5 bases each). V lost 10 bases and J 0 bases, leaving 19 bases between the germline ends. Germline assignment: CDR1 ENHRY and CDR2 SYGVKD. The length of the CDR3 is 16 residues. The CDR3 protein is CATQPGTPSSYNEQFF. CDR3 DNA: TGTGCCACGCAACCCGGGACGCCGAGCTCCTACAATGAGCAGTTCTTC.

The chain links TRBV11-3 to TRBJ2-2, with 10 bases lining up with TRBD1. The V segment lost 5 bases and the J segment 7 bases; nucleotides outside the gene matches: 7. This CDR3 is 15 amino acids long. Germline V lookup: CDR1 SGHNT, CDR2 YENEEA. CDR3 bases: TGTGCCAGCAGCGCAAGACAGGGGGCAGGCGGGGAGCTGTTTTTT. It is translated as CASSARQGAGGELFF.

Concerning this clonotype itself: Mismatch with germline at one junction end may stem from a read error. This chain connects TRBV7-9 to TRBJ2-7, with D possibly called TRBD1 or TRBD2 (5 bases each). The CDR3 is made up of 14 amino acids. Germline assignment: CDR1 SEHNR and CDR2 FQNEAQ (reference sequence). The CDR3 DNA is TGTGCCATCAGCTCCGGGACCGCTTCCTACGAGCAGTACTTC. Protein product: CAISSGTASYEQYF.

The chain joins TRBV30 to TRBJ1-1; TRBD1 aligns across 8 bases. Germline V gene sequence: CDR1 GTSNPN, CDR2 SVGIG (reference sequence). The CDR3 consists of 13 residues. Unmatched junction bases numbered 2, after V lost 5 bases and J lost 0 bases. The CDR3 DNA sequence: TGTGCCTGGGCGGGACAGGTGAACACTGAAGCTTTCTTT. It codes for CAWAGQVNTEAFF.

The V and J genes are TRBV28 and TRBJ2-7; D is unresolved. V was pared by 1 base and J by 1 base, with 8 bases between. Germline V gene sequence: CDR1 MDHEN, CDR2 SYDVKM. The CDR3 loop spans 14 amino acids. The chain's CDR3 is CASSLSTPSYEQYF. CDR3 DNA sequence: TGTGCCAGCAGTTTATCCACCCCTTCCTACGAGCAGTACTTC. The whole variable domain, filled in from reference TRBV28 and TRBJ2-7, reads DVKVTQSSRYLVKRTGEKVFLECVQDMDHENMFWYRQDPGLGLRLIYFSYDVKMKEKGDIPEGYSVSREKKERFSLILESASTNQTSMYLCASSLSTPSYEQYFGPGTRLTVT.

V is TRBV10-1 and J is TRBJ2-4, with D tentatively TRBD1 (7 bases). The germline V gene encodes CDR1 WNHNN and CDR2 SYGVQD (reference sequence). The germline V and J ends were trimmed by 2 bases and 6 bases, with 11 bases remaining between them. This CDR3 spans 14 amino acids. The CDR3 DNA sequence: TGCGCCAGCAGTGAGGACAGGGAGGCAAACATTCAGTACTTC. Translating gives CASSEDREANIQYF.